The present T cell receptor (beta chain) was sequenced within a study of blood T cells in healthy people across ages (dated by TCRdb to the mid-2010s). Describing the broader study: Template switching captured roughly one uniquely barcoded TCR beta cDNA molecule per two T cells in model experiments. To track age-related changes in TCR beta repertoire diversity, the study relied on deep sequencing normalized with unique cDNA molecular identifiers. Donors were grouped into four age groups: young (average about 15 years), middle-aged (roughly 37), aged (around 60) and long-lived (approximately 78). To avoid experimental bias, donors of different ages were distributed randomly across sequencing lanes. For two donors (one aged 18 to 29 and one aged 80 or older), the study analyzed two additional independent replicas of 1 million unique cDNA reads from the same blood draw.

Note on this clonotype: The antigen it recognizes is unknown. No base quality values were provided; no much bigger clone lies one nucleotide off.

The donors were under 40 Caucasian individuals from Russia, aged roughly 6 to 90 years, who were systemically healthy. Approximately 10 milliliters of peripheral blood were collected from each donor into EDTA-treated Vacutainer tubes. Ficoll-Paque density-gradient centrifugation was used to isolate PBMCs, with at least 6.5 million per sample. Trizol reagent was used to extract total RNA from PBMCs, with at least 5 micrograms per sample. For every donor, an aliquot of PBMCs went through flow cytometry to measure the percentages of naive CD45RAhigh/CD27high T cells. Broader findings and caveats from the paper: Because donor CMV infection status was unknown, age-related changes in expanded clonotypes were potentially confounded. Compared with the aged group, more naive CD4+ T cells, fewer expanded clones and increased TCR diversity were shown by the long-lived group, suggesting age selection. A strong correlation was found between observed TCR beta diversity and the percentage of naive T cells measured by flow cytometry. Because profiling used bulk unsorted PBMCs, naive and antigen-experienced compartments could not be compared conclusively. Total diversity estimates from one million sequenced T cells were considered lower bounds and underestimates. As age increased, observed TCR beta diversity per million T cells dropped in a roughly linear way, and a significant reduction was already evident by age about 40.

CDR1 and CDR2, looked up from the germline V gene, are MDHEN and SYDVKM. Counted from cysteine to phenylalanine, this CDR3 has 16 amino acids. The kept DNA is CDR3 alone, 48 bases in frame from the first base. V drops 6 bases and J drops 5 bases, leaving 23 bases in between. Library preparation employed 5' RACE. The reads were generated on an Illumina HiSeq 2500. A second PCR of about 7 to 12 cycles was run with a J-beta primer mix and a sample-barcoded 5' primer. A unique molecular identifier was introduced onto each TCR beta cDNA molecule by a template-switch 5' adaptor carrying 12 random nucleotides. Each sample yielded at least 2.5 million CDR3-containing paired-end reads. All of the RNA was converted into first-strand cDNA using the Mint cDNA synthesis kit, with a TRBC-specific oligonucleotide serving as the primer. Following uracil-DNA glycosylase treatment, a first 18-cycle PCR with universal primers M1SS and BC2_uni_R was performed on all cDNA. As for how the authors treated the data: For normalization, 1 million high-quality reads, each with a distinct molecular identifier, were randomly selected from each sample. Instead of being binned into consensus sequences, reads that shared molecular identifiers were thrown out. CDR3 identification, clonotype clustering and error correction used MiTCR with a Q25 quality threshold and the strictest error-elimination algorithm. A nonparametric unseen species model with Euler transformation was used to estimate a lower bound on total TCR beta diversity. Using fastp at Q25 and MiXCR, TCRdb reprocessed the public reads and kept productive beta chains. CDR3 protein sequences are deduplicated, and each keeps its most common genes and DNA. TCRdb's processing, not the study's, gives the V and J calls here. For this sample the table gives some 1.4 million distinct CDR3 sequences, of which 42% were detected only once. In total, the top ten clones hold approximately 7.9% of the sample.

The sample was blood. This sequence was found in a woman aged 18 to 35 in good health. The chain is encoded by TRBV28 joined to TRBJ2-7; a tentative D match to TRBD1 spans 8 bases. The nucleotides are TGTGCCAGCAGCAGCAGGACAGGGAGGGTACGGAACGAGCAGTACTTC. This yields the protein CASSSRTGRVRNEQYF.